These T cell receptor beta chains were read from a single sample in a study of shared clonotypes between healthy human individuals. TCRdb keeps only in-frame clones here, not all; method: immunoSEQ multiplex PCR. Among approximately 810,000 clones listed, over 90% were seen once. The sample consisted of naive CD8+ T cells sorted from blood. These receptors were taken from a man younger than 40 in good health. CDR3s include the opening cysteine and the closing phenylalanine or tryptophan. A D gene is named only where the DNA matches it firmly.

cdr3_nt: TGTGCCAGTAGTACTGTGGATTACAATGAGCAGTTCTTC
cdr3_aa: CASSTVDYNEQFF
v_call: TRBV19
j_call: TRBJ2-1
d_call: NA

cdr3_nt: TGTGCCAGCAGCCCCGGACAGACGGGCACTGAAGCTTTCTTT
cdr3_aa: CASSPGQTGTEAFF
v_call: TRBV7-9
j_call: TRBJ1-1
d_call: NA

cdr3_nt: TGTGCCAGCAGCCCCTCCGCCAGCGGGGGGACCTACGAGCAGTACTTC
cdr3_aa: CASSPSASGGTYEQYF
v_call: TRBV7-6
j_call: TRBJ2-7
d_call: TRBD2

cdr3_nt: TGTGCCAGCAGCTTGTATGGCAGTAGCACAGATACGCAGTATTTT
cdr3_aa: CASSLYGSSTDTQYF
v_call: TRBV7-9
j_call: TRBJ2-3
d_call: NA

cdr3_nt: TGCGCCAGCAGCCAAGATTACCCGAACACCGGGGAGCTGTTTTTT
cdr3_aa: CASSQDYPNTGELFF
v_call: TRBV4-1
j_call: TRBJ2-2
d_call: NA

cdr3_nt: TGTGCCAGCAGTACCCGGGACTCAGGAAATAGCGCAGATACGCAGTATTTT
cdr3_aa: CASSTRDSGNSADTQYF
v_call: TRBV27
j_call: TRBJ2-3
d_call: NA

cdr3_nt: TGTGCCAGCAGCGCCGGAGGAAAGTGGGGGACATACGAGCAGTACTTC
cdr3_aa: CASSAGGKWGTYEQYF
v_call: TRBV7-6
j_call: TRBJ2-7
d_call: NA

cdr3_nt: TGTGCCAGCAGCTTCGCCGGGACAGCCTCTGGAAACACCATATATTTT
cdr3_aa: CASSFAGTASGNTIYF
v_call: TRBV7-8
j_call: TRBJ1-3
d_call: TRBD1

cdr3_nt: TGTGCCAGCAGTGAAGTGCAGGGGGCGCCCAAAAACATTCAGTACTTC
cdr3_aa: CASSEVQGAPKNIQYF
v_call: TRBV2
j_call: TRBJ2-4
d_call: TRBD1

cdr3_nt: TGTGCCAGTAGCCCATGGAGGGGGAAGAACACTGAAGCTTTCTTT
cdr3_aa: CASSPWRGKNTEAFF
v_call: TRBV19
j_call: TRBJ1-1
d_call: NA